This T cell receptor (beta chain) was identified during a study of cytomegalovirus exposure and HLA in healthy donors. CDR1 and CDR2 from the germline V gene are SGHDN and FVKESK. This CDR3 contains 14 residues. Trimming cost V 4 bases and J 2 bases, with 9 bases left between them. The PCR used 60 Vbeta and 13 Jbeta primers. Assay: immunoSEQ multiplex PCR; the TCRdb copy retains only in-frame clones and omits some. Of approximately 100,000 clones listed, 75% were seen once; the top ten hold roughly 10%. Whole-study findings and limits: It was reported that TCR beta sequences correctly inferred the HLA-A and HLA-B alleles for most subjects. It was taken for granted in presence/absence analyses that sequencing depth across donors was roughly uniform. Fewer N-insertions than the roughly 600-donor mean were reportedly shown by an Asian-associated ancestry cluster in a later analysis.

With regard to this clone: The antigen remains undetermined.

The sequence was collected from a man aged 50 to 60 in good health and CMV-seronegative. Sequenced input: PBMCs. The rearrangement joins TRBV14 to TRBJ2-1, with D possibly TRBD2 on 6 matching bases. As DNA, the CDR3 is TGTGCCAGCAGCCTCGGGGGACCCTACAATGAGCAGTTCTTC. Translation gives CASSLGGPYNEQFF.